The 30 T cell receptor beta chains below come from one sample, sequenced in a study of blood T cell repertoires in COVID-19. Only in-frame clones appear in the TCRdb table, and some are missing; sequencing was by immunoSEQ multiplex PCR. The sample has around 63,000 clones, 65% to 85% seen once. The specimen sequenced was peripheral blood. The receptors come from a woman in her 70s with acute or convalescent COVID-19.

This clone has only one observation. The chain recombines TRBV11-3 with TRBJ2-1, with D tentatively TRBD1 (5 bases). This CDR3 is built from 14 residues. V lost 4 bases to trimming and J lost 6 bases, with 13 bases between them. The germline V gene encodes CDR1 SGHNT and CDR2 YENEEA. The CDR3 DNA follows: TGTGCCAGCAGCTCAGCAGGGTATTTCAATGAGCAGTTCTTC. Protein product: CASSSAGYFNEQFF.

The rearrangement joins TRBV12-5 to TRBJ2-7; 16 positions match TRBD2. CDR1 and CDR2 from the germline V gene are LGHNT and FRNRAP. The CDR3 contains 21 residues. V was pared by 1 base and J by 3 bases, with 15 bases of the junction left unmatched. CDR3: CASGLDEPGLAGGPYHYEQYF. CDR3 bases: TGTGCTAGTGGTTTGGACGAACCGGGACTAGCGGGGGGGCCCTACCACTACGAGCAGTACTTC.

The rearrangement uses TRBV7-2 and TRBJ2-7; 9 bases are a match to TRBD2. Trimming removed 4 bases from V and 5 bases from J; junction bases left unmatched: 12. The CDR3 contains 16 residues. Germline V CDR1 and CDR2: SGHTA, FQGNSA. The CDR3 DNA follows: TGTGCCAGCAGCTCTGCTGCTGCGGGGGGGCCCCACGAGCAGTACTTC. Its protein is CASSSAAAGGPHEQYF.

V usage is TRBV9 and J usage is TRBJ1-2; D gene ambiguous. With 2 bases removed from V and 7 bases from J, the gap between germline ends came to 9 bases. This CDR3 has 12 residues. The V gene's germline CDR1 is SGDLS and CDR2 YYNGEE. The CDR3 protein is CASSVLTGGYTF. For the CDR3, the DNA is TGTGCCAGCAGCGTTCTGACGGGTGGCTACACCTTC.

V is TRBV21-1 and J is TRBJ2-7; the table's D gene call, TRBD1, was not cross checked with the DNA. TRBV21-1 is labeled a pseudogene. CDR3 length: 16 residues. The CDR3: CASGKQIRDNSPEQYF. Here the CDR3 DNA reads TGTGCCAGCGGAAAACAAATTCGGGACAATTCACCCGAGCAGTACTTC.

The chain combines TRBV4-1 with TRBJ2-7; 10 bases agree with TRBD1. This CDR3 is built from 16 residues. CDR1 and CDR2 (germline): MGHRA, YSYEKL. With V trimmed by 2 bases and J by 0 bases, 4 bases remained unmatched. The CDR3 region has the DNA TGCGCCAGCAGCCAACTTTGGACAGGGGGCTCCTACGAGCAGTACTTC. Protein: CASSQLWTGGSYEQYF.

This chain joins TRBV4-1 and TRBJ1-6, with D maybe TRBD1 (5 bases). V dropped 3 bases and J dropped 10 bases, with 13 bases sitting between them. CDR1 and CDR2 (germline): MGHRA, YSYEKL. The CDR3 is 14 amino acids. The CDR3 protein is CASSQWGDGSPLHF. CDR3 in DNA: TGCGCCAGCAGCCAGTGGGGGGATGGATCACCCCTCCACTTT.

This sequence joins TRBV24-1 and TRBJ1-5, with 9 bases lining up with TRBD1. The CDR3 is made up of 17 amino acids. Trimming at V came to 2 bases and at J to 6 bases, leaving 10 bases not matched to a gene. Germline loops: CDR1 KGHDR, CDR2 SFDVKD. The CDR3 region is CATSDSRDREGVQPQHF. CDR3 DNA: TGTGCCACCAGTGATTCCCGGGACAGGGAGGGGGTTCAGCCCCAGCATTTT.

The chain uses TRBV4-1 and TRBJ1-6; unclear D gene. The V gene's germline CDR1 is MGHRA and CDR2 YSYEKL. The germline V and J ends were trimmed by 1 base and 10 bases, with 5 bases remaining between them. CDR3 size: 12 residues. Here the CDR3 DNA reads TGCGCCAGCAGCCAAGTCTACTCACCCCTCCACTTT. Its protein is CASSQVYSPLHF.

J is TRBJ2-2 and V is TRBV5-5, with 8 bases matching TRBD1. Germline V gene sequence: CDR1 SGHKS, CDR2 YYEKEE (reference sequence). Unmatched junction bases numbered 14, after V lost 4 bases and J lost 3 bases. This CDR3 contains 18 residues. The CDR3 coding sequence is TGTGCCAGCAGCCGAGTCTATCAGGGGGCTCACGACACCGGGGAGCTGTTTTTT. Amino acids: CASSRVYQGAHDTGELFF.

This rearrangement joins TRBV4-1 to TRBJ2-3; D unresolved. Between the trimmed V and J ends, which lost 4 bases and 3 bases, there was a span of 5 bases. This CDR3 has 12 residues. Germline V gene sequence: CDR1 MGHRA, CDR2 YSYEKL. CDR3 amino acids: CASSPTTDTQYF. The CDR3 nucleotides are TGCGCCAGCAGCCCCACTACAGATACGCAGTATTTT.

The chain carries TRBV18 and TRBJ2-3; possibly TRBD2 for D (7 bases). V dropped 0 bases and J dropped 0 bases, with 13 bases sitting between them. Germline CDR1 is KGHSH and CDR2 is LQKENI. This CDR3 has 17 residues. The CDR3 sequence: CASSPPVGGGSTDTQYF. The CDR3 DNA reads as TGTGCCAGCTCACCACCTGTGGGGGGGGGCAGCACAGATACGCAGTATTTT.

The rearrangement joins TRBV9 to TRBJ2-3; D uncertain. This CDR3 is 16 amino acids long. CDR1 is SGDLS and CDR2 is YYNGEE in the germline V gene. Between the trimmed V and J ends, which lost 0 bases and 0 bases, there was a span of 11 bases. The CDR3, as DNA: TGTGCCAGCAGCGTAGGAAGGAGCTACAGCACAGATACGCAGTATTTT. Encoded protein: CASSVGRSYSTDTQYF.

The V call is TRBV24-1, the J call TRBJ1-2; D uncertain. V shed 4 bases and J shed 3 bases, with 5 bases lying between them. The CDR3 sequence is 12 residues long. Germline V CDR1 and CDR2: KGHDR, SFDVKD. In DNA, the CDR3 is TGTGCCACCAGTGACCATGACTATGGCTACACCTTC. Amino acid sequence: CATSDHDYGYTF.

This chain links TRBV6-5 with TRBJ1-6; possible D gene TRBD1, 6 bases. This CDR3 is 15 amino acids long. Trimming took 0 bases from V and 10 from J, leaving 13 bases between them. CDR1 is MNHEY, CDR2 SVGAGI, per germline. CDR3 region: CASSYSLQGQSPLHF. The CDR3 DNA is TGTGCCAGCAGTTACTCTTTACAGGGACAATCACCCCTCCACTTT.

CDR3: CASSPGLGRYF. CDR3 coding DNA: TGTGCCAGCAGCCCCGGACTGGGTCGGTACTTC. V and J are TRBV7-2 and TRBJ2-7; D possibly corresponds to TRBD2 (5 bases). Germline lookup yields CDR1 SGHTA and CDR2 FQGNSA. The CDR3 sequence is 11 residues long. The V and J ends lost 5 bases and 12 bases respectively, with 14 bases between them.

The chain uses TRBV6-5 and TRBJ1-6; D possibly corresponds to TRBD1 (6 bases). This CDR3 region has 15 residues. Germline CDR1 is MNHEY and CDR2 is SVGAGI. The V gene lost 5 bases and the J gene lost 7 bases, with 15 bases spanning the gap. The CDR3 coding sequence is TGTGCCAGCAGTCTCCTACAGGGTCCCAATTCACCCCTCCACTTT. It yields the protein CASSLLQGPNSPLHF.

This clone was seen just once. V gene TRBV7-2 combines with J gene TRBJ2-1; 11 nucleotides align to TRBD2. Trimming took 6 bases from V and 8 from J; bases not matched to a gene: 12. Germline assignment: CDR1 SGHTA and CDR2 FQGNSA. The CDR3 spans 16 residues. CDR3 amino acids: CASRQLLAGGVYEQFF. As DNA, the CDR3 is TGTGCCAGCAGGCAACTTCTAGCGGGGGGTGTCTATGAGCAGTTCTTC.

V is TRBV18 and J is TRBJ2-4; D unclear. Germline V gene lookup returns CDR1 KGHSH and CDR2 LQKENI. V dropped 4 bases and J dropped 6 bases, with 13 bases sitting between them. The CDR3 loop spans 14 amino acids. CDR3 region: CASSLLDGVNIQYF. In DNA form, the CDR3 reads TGTGCCAGCTCACTCCTAGACGGAGTAAACATTCAGTACTTC.

V usage is TRBV3-1 (or the pseudogene TRBV3-2) and J usage is TRBJ1-3; D is possibly TRBD1 (5 bases). V lost 7 bases and J lost 0, with 19 bases in between. The CDR3 runs 17 residues. Looked up from germline, CDR1 is LGHDT and CDR2 is YNNKEL (reference sequence). CDR3 residues: CASTTPGASYSGNTIYF. CDR3 nucleotides: TGTGCCAGCACCACCCCTGGGGCCTCCTACTCTGGAAACACCATATATTTT.

The chain uses TRBV5-1 and TRBJ2-5; possible D gene TRBD1, 6 bases. V lost 0 bases to trimming and J lost 1 base, with 7 bases between them. This CDR3 is built from 14 residues. CDR1 is SGHRS, CDR2 YFSETQ, per germline. The CDR3 nucleotides read TGCGCCAGCAGCTTGGGGGGGCCCCAAGAGACCCAGTACTTC. Its translation is CASSLGGPQETQYF.

This clone showed up just a few times. The CDR3 loop is CASSEQVYTDTQYF. The CDR3 bases are TGTGCCAGCAGCGAACAGGTATACACAGATACGCAGTATTTT. The gene calls are TRBV2 and TRBJ2-3; D is possibly TRBD1 (5 bases). The germline gives CDR1 SNHLY, CDR2 FYNNEI. Trimming took off 6 bases at V and 2 bases at J, with 12 bases between the two ends. This CDR3 has 14 residues.

DNA for the CDR3: TGTGCCAGCAGCGTCCTGGGGGCGGAGACCCAGTACTTC. Protein sequence: CASSVLGAETQYF. This chain uses TRBV7-2 with TRBJ2-5; D possibly corresponds to TRBD1 (6 bases). Per the germline V gene, CDR1 is SGHTA and CDR2 is FQGNSA. The CDR3 length is 13 residues. V shed 5 bases and J shed 5 bases, with 12 bases lying between them.

This sequence joins TRBV10-3 and TRBJ2-3; no reliable D call. The CDR3 sequence is 15 residues long. Germline CDR1 is ENHRY and CDR2 is SYGVKD. With 4 bases removed from V and 0 bases from J, the gap between germline ends came to 11 bases. CDR3: CAISGAAGSTDTQYF. DNA of the CDR3: TGTGCCATCAGTGGTGCTGCCGGTAGCACAGATACGCAGTATTTT.

V gene TRBV5-1 combines with J gene TRBJ2-4; 10 bases are a match to TRBD2. V shed 4 bases, J shed 0 bases, and the junction held 7 bases outside the gene matches. Germline-derived CDR1 and CDR2 are SGHRS and YFSETQ. This CDR3 has 17 amino acids. For the CDR3, the DNA is TGCGCCAGCAGCCACGTTAGCGGGGGGCTAGCCAAAAACATTCAGTACTTC. Its protein product is CASSHVSGGLAKNIQYF.

This chain joins TRBV19 and TRBJ1-1; maybe TRBD1 (5 bases). This CDR3 has 15 amino acids. The V end was cut by 6 bases, the J end by 5 bases, with 19 bases between. CDR1 and CDR2 from the germline V gene are LNHDA and SQIVND (reference sequence). For the CDR3, the DNA is TGTGCCAGTAGAGGGGCGATGACAGTGAGTACTGAAGCTTTCTTT. It codes for CASRGAMTVSTEAFF. The whole variable domain, filled in from reference TRBV19 and TRBJ1-1, reads DGGITQSPKYLFRKEGQNVTLSCEQNLNHDAMYWYRQDPGQGLRLIYYSQIVNDFQKGDIAEGYSVSREKKESFPLTVTSAQKNPTAFYLCASRGAMTVSTEAFFGQGTRLTVV.

This sequence joins TRBV5-1 and TRBJ2-1, with 9 bases that match TRBD1. The CDR3 loop spans 17 amino acids. The J segment lost 0 bases and the V segment lost 4 bases, leaving 8 bases of the junction unmatched. CDR1 is SGHRS and CDR2 is YFSETQ in the germline V gene. CDR3 region: CASSPGTGPSSYNEQFF. The DNA for the CDR3 is TGCGCCAGCAGCCCCGGGACAGGGCCGAGCTCCTACAATGAGCAGTTCTTC.

The chain couples TRBV6-2 or TRBV6-3 to TRBJ2-3, with TRBD2 matching 15 bases. CDR3 length: 15 amino acids. With 3 bases clipped from V and 14 bases from J, the junction kept 9 bases outside the gene matches. CDR1 is MNHEY, CDR2 SVGEGT, per germline. The CDR3 nucleotides are TGTGCCAGCAGTTATTCCGGACTAGCGGGGGGGCCTGGGTATTTT. Its translation: CASSYSGLAGGPGYF.

This chain links TRBV3-1 (or the pseudogene TRBV3-2) with TRBJ1-2; the D gene is possibly TRBD1 (6 bases). The CDR3 is made up of 14 amino acids. V was cut by 4 bases and J by 4 bases, with 13 bases left in between. Germline loops: CDR1 LGHDT, CDR2 YNNKEL (reference sequence). The CDR3 region has the DNA TGTGCCAGCAGCCGCGTGGGAGGGGGCTATGGCTACACCTTC. This encodes CASSRVGGGYGYTF.

With respect to this clone: The sample has other DNA sequences that encode this CDR3 too. The V gene is TRBV11-2, the J gene TRBJ1-6; D unresolved. V lost 3 bases, J lost 8 bases, and 8 bases lay in between. Germline CDR1 and CDR2: SGHAT and FQNNGV. This CDR3 region has 13 residues. The DNA of the CDR3 is TGTGCCAGCAGCTTTCAGGAGGATTCACCCCTCCACTTT. Protein: CASSFQEDSPLHF. Full variable domain (rest looked up from reference TRBV11-2 and TRBJ1-6): EAGVAQSPRYKIIEKRQSVAFWCNPISGHATLYWYQQILGQGPKLLIQFQNNGVVDDSQLPKDRFSAERLKGVDSTLKIQPAKLEDSAVYLCASSFQEDSPLHFGNGTRLTVT.